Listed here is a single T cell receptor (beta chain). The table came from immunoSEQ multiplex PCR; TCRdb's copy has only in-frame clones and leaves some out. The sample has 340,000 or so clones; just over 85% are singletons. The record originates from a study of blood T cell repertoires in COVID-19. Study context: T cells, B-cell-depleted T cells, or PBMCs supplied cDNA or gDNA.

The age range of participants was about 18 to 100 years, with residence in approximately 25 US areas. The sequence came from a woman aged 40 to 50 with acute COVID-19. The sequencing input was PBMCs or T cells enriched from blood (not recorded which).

CDR3 DNA sequence: TGTGCCAGCAGCTTGAAAAAGAGGGCTGCAAACATTCAGTACTTC. Translation gives CASSLKKRAANIQYF. The chain recombines TRBV7-7 with TRBJ2-4, with D perhaps matching TRBD2 (5 bases). Trimming stripped 3 bases from V and 6 bases from J, with 15 bases between. CDR3 size: 15 residues. Looked up from germline, CDR1 is SSHAT and CDR2 is FNYEAQ (reference sequence).